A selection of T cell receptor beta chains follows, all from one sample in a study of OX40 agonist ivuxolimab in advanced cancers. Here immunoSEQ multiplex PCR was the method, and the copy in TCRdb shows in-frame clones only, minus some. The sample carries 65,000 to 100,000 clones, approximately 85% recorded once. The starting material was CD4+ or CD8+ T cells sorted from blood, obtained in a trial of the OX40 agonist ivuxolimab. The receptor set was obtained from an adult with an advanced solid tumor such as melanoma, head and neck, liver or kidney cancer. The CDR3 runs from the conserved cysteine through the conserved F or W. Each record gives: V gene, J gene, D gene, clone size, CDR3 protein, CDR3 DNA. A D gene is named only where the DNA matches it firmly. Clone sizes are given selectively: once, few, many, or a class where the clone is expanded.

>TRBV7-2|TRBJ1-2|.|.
CASSFRAGYTF
TGTGCCAGCAGCTTCAGGGCTGGCTACACCTTC
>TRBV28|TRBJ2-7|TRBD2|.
CASMVIGLAGIYEQYF
TGTGCCAGCATGGTTATCGGACTAGCGGGAATCTACGAGCAGTACTTC
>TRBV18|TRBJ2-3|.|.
CASSPSAASDTQYF
TGTGCCAGCTCACCCTCCGCCGCGTCAGATACGCAGTATTTT
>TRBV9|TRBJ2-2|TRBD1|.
CASSDRLNTGELFF
TGTGCCAGTTCGGACAGGCTAAACACCGGGGAGCTGTTTTTT
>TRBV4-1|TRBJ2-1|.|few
CASSQDKPYNEQFF
TGCGCCAGCAGCCAAGATAAACCCTACAATGAGCAGTTCTTC
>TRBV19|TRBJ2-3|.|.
CASRSGHTDTQYF
TGTGCCAGTAGGAGCGGGCACACAGATACGCAGTATTTT
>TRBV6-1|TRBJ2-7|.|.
CASSEIGGQLYEQYF
TGTGCCAGCAGTGAAATCGGGGGCCAGCTCTACGAGCAGTACTTC
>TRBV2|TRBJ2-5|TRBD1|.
CASRAGGSGKETQYF
TGTGCCAGCAGGGCAGGGGGCTCGGGAAAGGAGACCCAGTACTTC
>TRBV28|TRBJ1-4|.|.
CASSSEGLANEKLFF
TGTGCCAGCAGTTCCGAAGGGCTTGCTAATGAAAAACTGTTTTTT
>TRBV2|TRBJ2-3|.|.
CASSEKRRGSTDTQYF
TGTGCCAGCAGTGAGAAGCGGAGGGGGAGCACAGATACGCAGTATTTT